The present T cell receptor beta chain was sequenced within a study of T cell responses to AZD1222 COVID-19 vaccine. Study summary: Analysis merged second doses at about 4 or about 12 weeks.

Here immunoSEQ multiplex PCR was the method, and the copy in TCRdb shows in-frame clones only, minus some. The data show roughly 140,000 clones, about nine tenths seen once. Germline V gives CDR1 MNHEY, CDR2 SVGAGI. V was pared by 7 bases and J by 4 bases, with 9 bases of the junction left unmatched. The CDR3 extends over 15 amino acids. The starting material was peripheral blood, obtained on day 0 of AZD1222 vaccination. The chain employs TRBV6-5 and TRBJ2-7; TRBD2 aligns across 11 bases. The source is an adult in good health. The CDR3 nucleotides are TGTGCCAGCACCTACATGGCTAGCGGGGGGTACGAGCAGTACTTC. It yields the protein CASTYMASGGYEQYF.